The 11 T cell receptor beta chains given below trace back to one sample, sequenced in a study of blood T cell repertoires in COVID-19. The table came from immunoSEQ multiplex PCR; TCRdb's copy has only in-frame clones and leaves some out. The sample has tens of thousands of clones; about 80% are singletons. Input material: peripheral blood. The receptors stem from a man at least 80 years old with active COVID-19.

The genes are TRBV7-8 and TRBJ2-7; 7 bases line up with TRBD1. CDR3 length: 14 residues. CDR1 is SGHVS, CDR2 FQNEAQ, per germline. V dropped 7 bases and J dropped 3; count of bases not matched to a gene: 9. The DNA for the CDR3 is TGTGCCAGCAATCCGGGACAGATAATCTACGAGCAGTACTTC. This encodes CASNPGQIIYEQYF.

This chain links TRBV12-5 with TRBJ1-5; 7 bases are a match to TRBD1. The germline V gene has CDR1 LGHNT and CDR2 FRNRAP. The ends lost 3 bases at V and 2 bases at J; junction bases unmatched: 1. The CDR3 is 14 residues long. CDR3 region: CASGFTGGNQPQHF. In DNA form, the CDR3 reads TGTGCTAGTGGTTTTACAGGGGGCAATCAGCCCCAGCATTTT.

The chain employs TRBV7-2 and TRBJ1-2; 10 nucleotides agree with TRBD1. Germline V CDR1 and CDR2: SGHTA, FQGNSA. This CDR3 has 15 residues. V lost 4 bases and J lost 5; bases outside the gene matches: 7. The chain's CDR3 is CASSSRQGAGYGYTF. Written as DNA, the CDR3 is TGTGCCAGCAGCTCGAGACAGGGGGCGGGGTATGGCTACACCTTC.

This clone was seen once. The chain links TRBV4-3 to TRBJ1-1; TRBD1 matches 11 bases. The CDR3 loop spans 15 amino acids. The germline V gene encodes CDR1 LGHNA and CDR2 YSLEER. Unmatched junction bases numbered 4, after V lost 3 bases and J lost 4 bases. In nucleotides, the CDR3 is TGCGCCAGCAGCCAGGGGACAGGGGGGAGCACTGAAGCTTTCTTT. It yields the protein CASSQGTGGSTEAFF.

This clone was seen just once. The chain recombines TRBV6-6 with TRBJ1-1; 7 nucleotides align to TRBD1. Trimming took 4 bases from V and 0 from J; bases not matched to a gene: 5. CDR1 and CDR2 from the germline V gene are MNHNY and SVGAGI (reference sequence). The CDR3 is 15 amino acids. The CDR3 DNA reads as TGTGCCAGCAGTTTGTCACAGGGGATGAACACTGAAGCTTTCTTT. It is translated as CASSLSQGMNTEAFF.

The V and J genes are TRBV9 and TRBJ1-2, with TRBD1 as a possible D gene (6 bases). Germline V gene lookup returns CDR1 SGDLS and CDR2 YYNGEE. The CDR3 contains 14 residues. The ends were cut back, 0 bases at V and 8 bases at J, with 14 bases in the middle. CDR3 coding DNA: TGTGCCAGCAGCGTAGCTCAGACAGGAAGCGGCTACACCTTC. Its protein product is CASSVAQTGSGYTF. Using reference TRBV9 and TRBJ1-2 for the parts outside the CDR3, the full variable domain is DSGVTQTPKHLITATGQRVTLRCSPRSGDLSVYWYQQSLDQGLQFLIQYYNGEERAKGNILERFSAQQFPDLHSELNLSSLELGDSALYFCASSVAQTGSGYTFGSGTRLTVV.

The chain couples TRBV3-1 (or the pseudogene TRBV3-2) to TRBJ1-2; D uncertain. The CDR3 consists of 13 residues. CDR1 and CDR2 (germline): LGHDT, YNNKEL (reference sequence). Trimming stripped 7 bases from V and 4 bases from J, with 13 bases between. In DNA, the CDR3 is TGTGCCAGCATGGGCCCCATGGGCTATGGCTACACCTTC. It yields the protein CASMGPMGYGYTF.

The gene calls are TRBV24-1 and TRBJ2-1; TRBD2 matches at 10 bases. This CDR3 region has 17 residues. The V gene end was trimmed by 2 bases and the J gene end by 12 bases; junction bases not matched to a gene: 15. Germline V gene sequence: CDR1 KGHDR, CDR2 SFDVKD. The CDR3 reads CATSDSLRLAGGTGQFF. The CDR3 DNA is TGTGCCACCAGTGATTCTCTTCGACTAGCGGGCGGGACCGGGCAGTTCTTC.

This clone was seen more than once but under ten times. The CDR3 DNA reads TGTGCCAGCAGTTCACAGGGTATACAGCCCCAGCATTTT. Translating gives CASSSQGIQPQHF. The chain uses TRBV27 and TRBJ1-5, with D possibly TRBD1 on 6 matching bases. Germline loops: CDR1 MNHEY, CDR2 SMNVEV (reference sequence). V gave up 4 bases and J gave up 7 bases, with 11 bases separating them. The CDR3 runs to 13 residues.

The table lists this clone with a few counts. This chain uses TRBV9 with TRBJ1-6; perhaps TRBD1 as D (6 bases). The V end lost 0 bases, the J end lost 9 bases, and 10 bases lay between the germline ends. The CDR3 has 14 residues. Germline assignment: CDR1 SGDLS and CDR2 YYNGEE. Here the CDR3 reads CASSVEGDGSPLHF. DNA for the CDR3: TGTGCCAGCAGCGTAGAGGGGGACGGTTCACCCCTCCACTTT.

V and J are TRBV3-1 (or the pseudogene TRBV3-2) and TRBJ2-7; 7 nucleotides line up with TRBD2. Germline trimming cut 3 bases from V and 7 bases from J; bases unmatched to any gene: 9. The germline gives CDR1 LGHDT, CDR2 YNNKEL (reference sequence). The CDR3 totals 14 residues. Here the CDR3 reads CASSHTSRGREQYF. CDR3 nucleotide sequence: TGTGCCAGCAGCCACACCTCGCGGGGGAGAGAGCAGTACTTC.